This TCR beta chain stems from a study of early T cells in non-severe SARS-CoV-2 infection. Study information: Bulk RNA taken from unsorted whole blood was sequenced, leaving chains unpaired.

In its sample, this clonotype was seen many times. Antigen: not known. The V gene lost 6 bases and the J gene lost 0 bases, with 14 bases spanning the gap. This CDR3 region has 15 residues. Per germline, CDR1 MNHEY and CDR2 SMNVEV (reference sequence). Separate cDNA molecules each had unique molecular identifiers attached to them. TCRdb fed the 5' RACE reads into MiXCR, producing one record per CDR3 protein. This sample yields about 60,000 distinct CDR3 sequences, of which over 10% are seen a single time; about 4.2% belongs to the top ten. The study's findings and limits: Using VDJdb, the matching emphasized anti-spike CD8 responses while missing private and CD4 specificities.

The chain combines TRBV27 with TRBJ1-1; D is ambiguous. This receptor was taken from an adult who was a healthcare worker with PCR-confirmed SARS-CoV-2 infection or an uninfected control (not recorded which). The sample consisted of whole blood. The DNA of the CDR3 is TGTGCCAGCAGAGTTGGCACTTTTCTGAACACTGAAGCTTTCTTT. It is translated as CASRVGTFLNTEAFF.